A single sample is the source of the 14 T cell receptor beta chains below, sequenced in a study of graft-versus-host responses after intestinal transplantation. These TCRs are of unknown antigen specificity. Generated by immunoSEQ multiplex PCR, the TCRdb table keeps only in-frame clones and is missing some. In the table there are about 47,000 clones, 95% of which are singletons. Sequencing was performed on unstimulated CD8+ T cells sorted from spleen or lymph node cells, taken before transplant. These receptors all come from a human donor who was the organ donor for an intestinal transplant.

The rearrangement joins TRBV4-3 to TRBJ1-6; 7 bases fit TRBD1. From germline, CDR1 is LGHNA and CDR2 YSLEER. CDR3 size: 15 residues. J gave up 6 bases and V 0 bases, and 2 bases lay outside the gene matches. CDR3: CASSQERGLNSPLHF. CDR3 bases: TGCGCCAGCAGCCAAGAGAGGGGGCTTAATTCACCCCTCCACTTT.

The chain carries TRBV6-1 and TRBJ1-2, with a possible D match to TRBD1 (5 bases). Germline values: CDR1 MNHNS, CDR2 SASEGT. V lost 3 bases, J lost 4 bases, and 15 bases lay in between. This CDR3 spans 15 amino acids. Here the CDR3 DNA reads TGTGCCAGCAGTGAGGCCAGGGTCGTTATCTATGGCTACACCTTC. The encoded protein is CASSEARVVIYGYTF.

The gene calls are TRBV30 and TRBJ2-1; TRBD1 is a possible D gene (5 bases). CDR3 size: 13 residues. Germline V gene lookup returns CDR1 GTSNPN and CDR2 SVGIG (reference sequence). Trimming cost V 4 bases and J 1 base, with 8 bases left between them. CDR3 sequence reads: CAWIRDSYNEQFF. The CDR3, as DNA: TGTGCCTGGATCAGGGATTCCTACAATGAGCAGTTCTTC.

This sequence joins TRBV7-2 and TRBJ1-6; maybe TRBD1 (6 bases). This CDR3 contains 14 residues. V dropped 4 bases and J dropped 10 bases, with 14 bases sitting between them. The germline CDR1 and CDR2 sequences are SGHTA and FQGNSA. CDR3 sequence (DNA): TGTGCCAGCAGCTCAGCAGGGGCCTCCTCACCCCTCCACTTT. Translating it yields CASSSAGASSPLHF.

This chain's CDR3 is CASSLDGNTIYF. The DNA for the CDR3 is TGTGCCAGCAGCTTAGACGGAAACACCATATATTTT. The chain uses TRBV11-3 and TRBJ1-3; D gene uncertain. The germline CDR1 and CDR2 sequences are SGHNT and YENEEA. The CDR3 has 12 residues. Trimming removed 0 bases from V and 4 bases from J, with 1 base in between.

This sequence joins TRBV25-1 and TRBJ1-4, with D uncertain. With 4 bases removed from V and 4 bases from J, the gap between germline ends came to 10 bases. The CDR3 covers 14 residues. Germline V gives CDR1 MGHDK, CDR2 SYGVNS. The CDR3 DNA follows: TGTGCCAGCAGTGTATCGGATTATAATGAAAAACTGTTTTTT. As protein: CASSVSDYNEKLFF. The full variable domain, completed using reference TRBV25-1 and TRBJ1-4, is EADIYQTPRYLVIGTGKKITLECSQTMGHDKMYWYQQDPGMELHLIHYSYGVNSTEKGDLSSESTVSRIRTEHFPLTLESARPSHTSQYLCASSVSDYNEKLFFGSGTQLSVL.

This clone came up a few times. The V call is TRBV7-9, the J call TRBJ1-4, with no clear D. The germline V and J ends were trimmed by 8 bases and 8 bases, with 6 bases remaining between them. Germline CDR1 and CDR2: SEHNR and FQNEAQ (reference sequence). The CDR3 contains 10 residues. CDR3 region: CASGREKLFF. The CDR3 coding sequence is TGTGCCAGCGGGCGAGAAAAACTGTTTTTT.

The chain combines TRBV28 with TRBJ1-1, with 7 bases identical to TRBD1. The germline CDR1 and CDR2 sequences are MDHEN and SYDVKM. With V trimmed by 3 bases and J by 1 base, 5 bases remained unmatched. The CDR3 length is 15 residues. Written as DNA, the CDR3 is TGTGCCAGCAGTTTTACGACAGGGTCGAACACTGAAGCTTTCTTT. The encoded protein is CASSFTTGSNTEAFF.

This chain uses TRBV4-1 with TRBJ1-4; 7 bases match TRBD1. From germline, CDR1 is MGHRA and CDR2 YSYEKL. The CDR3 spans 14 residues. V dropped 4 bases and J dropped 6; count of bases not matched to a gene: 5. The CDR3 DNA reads TGCGCCAGCAGCCTAGACAGGGTCGATGAAAAACTGTTTTTT. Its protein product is CASSLDRVDEKLFF.

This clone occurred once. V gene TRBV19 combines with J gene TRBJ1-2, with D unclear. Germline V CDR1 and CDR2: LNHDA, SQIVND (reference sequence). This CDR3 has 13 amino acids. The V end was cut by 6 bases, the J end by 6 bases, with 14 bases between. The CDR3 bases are TGTGCCAGTAGCCGTAAGGGTGGGGATGGCTACACCTTC. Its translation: CASSRKGGDGYTF.

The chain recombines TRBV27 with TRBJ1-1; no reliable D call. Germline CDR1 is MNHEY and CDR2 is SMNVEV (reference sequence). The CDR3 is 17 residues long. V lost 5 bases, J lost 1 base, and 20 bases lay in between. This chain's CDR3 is CASSLLSRLDQNTEAFF. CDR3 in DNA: TGTGCCAGCAGTCTACTCTCCCGACTGGACCAGAACACTGAAGCTTTCTTT.

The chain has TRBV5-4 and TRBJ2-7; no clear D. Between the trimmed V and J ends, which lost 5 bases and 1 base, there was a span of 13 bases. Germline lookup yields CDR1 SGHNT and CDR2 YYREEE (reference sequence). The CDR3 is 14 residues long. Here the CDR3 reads CASSSGPASYEQYF. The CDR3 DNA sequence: TGTGCCAGCAGTTCCGGGCCAGCATCCTACGAGCAGTACTTC.

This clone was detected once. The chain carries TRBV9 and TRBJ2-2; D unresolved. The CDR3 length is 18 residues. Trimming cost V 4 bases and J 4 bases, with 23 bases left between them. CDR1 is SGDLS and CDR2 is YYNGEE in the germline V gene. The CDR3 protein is CASSPSEGSRLRTGELFF. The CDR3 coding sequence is TGTGCCAGCAGCCCGAGCGAAGGTAGCCGACTCCGCACCGGGGAGCTGTTTTTT.

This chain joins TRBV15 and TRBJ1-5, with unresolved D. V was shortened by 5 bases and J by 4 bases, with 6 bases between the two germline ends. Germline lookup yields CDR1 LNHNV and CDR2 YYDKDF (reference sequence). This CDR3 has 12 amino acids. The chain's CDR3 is CATSGGNQPQHF. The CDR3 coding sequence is TGTGCCACCAGCGGCGGTAATCAGCCCCAGCATTTT.